This TCR beta chain came from a study of cytomegalovirus exposure and HLA in healthy donors. The study ran its PCR with 60 Vbeta and 13 Jbeta primers. The assay was immunoSEQ multiplex PCR, and TCRdb's table has in-frame clones only and misses some. This sample has about 180,000 clones, with around 77% found just once. Regarding this clone: Its cognate antigen is unknown.

The length of the CDR3 is 15 residues. Germline lookup yields CDR1 SGHNT and CDR2 YYREEE (reference sequence). Trimming removed 0 bases at V and 5 bases at J, with 14 bases between. Regarding the study as a whole: Presence/absence results assume similar sequencing depth per donor, which may not hold. The authors later found most CMV-associated TCR beta chains appeared HLA-restricted. Diagnosis of cytomegalovirus status made by the classifier reportedly showed high specificity and sensitivity. DRB1 had the most TCR associations and HLA-C the fewest, a later analysis found, with rates varying by HLA locus.

The chain employs TRBV5-4 and TRBJ1-1, with a tentative D call TRBD1 (5 bases). The sample comprised PBMCs. The TCR comes from a man in his sixties in good health and CMV-seronegative. CDR3 bases: TGTGCCAGCAGCTTGGAGGGACTCAGGCGGACTGAAGCTTTCTTT. Its protein is CASSLEGLRRTEAFF. Full variable domain (missing parts from reference TRBV5-4 and TRBJ1-1): ETGVTQSPTHLIKTRGQQVTLRCSSQSGHNTVSWYQQALGQGPQFIFQYYREEENGRGNFPPRFSGLQFPNYSSELNVNALELDDSALYLCASSLEGLRRTEAFFGQGTRLTVV.